The 20 T cell receptor beta chains in this list originate from one sample, sequenced in a study of regulatory T cells in long-lasting Graves disease. Relying on iRepertoire HTBI primers and Arm-PCR of CDR3 regions, the team built TCR beta libraries. MiXCR, applied by TCRdb to the multiplex PCR reads, yields one record per CDR3 protein. Found here are 350,000 to 550,000 distinct CDR3 sequences, roughly 17% of them singletons; the top ten hold about 23%. The time point was: newly diagnosed GD, antithyroid drugs for less than 3 months. The TCR library was made from RNA extracted from PBMCs. The data also belong to a second study, concerning T cells in Graves' hyperthyroidism and ophthalmopathy.

Sequencing used peripheral blood mononuclear cells (PBMCs), obtained at new diagnosis, from a patient treated with antithyroid drugs. The source is a woman under 30 with Graves disease.

This clonotype has ten or more counts. V and J are TRBV28 and TRBJ2-7; D is uncertain. This CDR3 spans 13 amino acids. Germline-derived CDR1 and CDR2 are MDHEN and SYDVKM. V lost 7 bases to trimming and J lost 1 base, with 11 bases between them. CDR3 DNA sequence: TGTGCCAGCACGCCTTTGCCTTCCTACGAGCAGTACTTC. Translated, it gives CASTPLPSYEQYF.

The chain recombines TRBV28 with TRBJ2-7, with 8 bases fitting TRBD1. This CDR3 contains 16 residues. V was pared by 4 bases and J by 2 bases, with 10 bases of the junction left unmatched. The germline gives CDR1 MDHEN, CDR2 SYDVKM. CDR3 loop: CASSYRQGHYAYEQYF. The CDR3 DNA reads TGTGCCAGCAGTTACCGACAGGGGCATTACGCCTACGAGCAGTACTTC.

This clonotype was picked up many times. V gene TRBV5-5 combines with J gene TRBJ2-7, with 9 bases that match TRBD1. V gave up 1 base and J gave up 1 base; unmatched junction bases: 3. Germline V gives CDR1 SGHKS, CDR2 YYEKEE (reference sequence). The CDR3 extends over 15 amino acids. The CDR3 region is CASSLRQGDSYEQYF. The DNA for the CDR3 is TGTGCCAGCAGCTTGAGACAGGGGGATTCCTACGAGCAGTACTTC. Full variable domain (remainder filled in from reference TRBV5-5 and TRBJ2-7): DAGVTQSPTHLIKTRGQQVTLRCSPISGHKSVSWYQQVLGQGPQFIFQYYEKEERGRGNFPDRFSARQFPNYSSELNVNALLLGDSALYLCASSLRQGDSYEQYFGPGTRLTVT.

A few counts support this clonotype. The V gene is TRBV10-3, the J gene TRBJ1-6; the D gene is possibly TRBD1 (5 bases). Trimming took off 3 bases at V and 0 bases at J, with 12 bases between the two ends. The CDR3 has 17 residues. Germline V lookup: CDR1 ENHRY, CDR2 SYGVKD. CDR3 coding DNA: TGTGCCATCAGTGAAGGGGAGGGAAGCTCCTATAATTCACCCCTCCACTTT. Translation gives CAISEGEGSSYNSPLHF.

Regarding this clonotype: No conserved phenylalanine or tryptophan ends this CDR3, so it is likely a read error. The chain combines TRBV20-1 with TRBJ1-1; weak D call: TRBD1 (5 bases). V was trimmed by 6 bases and J by 11 bases, leaving 13 bases between them. Germline lookup yields CDR1 DFQATT and CDR2 SNEGSKA (reference sequence). This CDR3 has 10 amino acids. Here the CDR3 DNA reads TGCAGTGCAAGGGACGCCAAGGCTTTCTGT. Translated: CSARDAKAFC.

This clonotype was found many times. J is TRBJ2-1 and V is TRBV11-2; the match to TRBD1 covers 9 bases. Germline loops: CDR1 SGHAT, CDR2 FQNNGV. CDR3 length: 14 residues. J gave up 6 bases and V 7 bases, and 7 bases lay outside the gene matches. For the CDR3, the DNA is TGTGCCAGCATCAAACAGGGGGCAAGCAATGAGCAGTTCTTC. The encoded protein is CASIKQGASNEQFF. Full variable domain (rest looked up from reference TRBV11-2 and TRBJ2-1): EAGVAQSPRYKIIEKRQSVAFWCNPISGHATLYWYQQILGQGPKLLIQFQNNGVVDDSQLPKDRFSAERLKGVDSTLKIQPAKLEDSAVYLCASIKQGASNEQFFGPGTRLTVL.

DNA of the CDR3: TGTGCCAGCAGCTCCTACCAAATAGCGGGAGGGTCGGATACGCAGTATTTT. As protein: CASSSYQIAGGSDTQYF. This chain uses TRBV14 with TRBJ2-3, with 11 bases aligning to TRBD2. Losses at the gene ends were 5 bases for V and 6 bases for J; bases not matched to a gene: 13. The CDR3 covers 17 residues. Germline loops: CDR1 SGHDN, CDR2 FVKESK.

Ten or more counts support this clonotype. CDR3 region: CASSTRTSGRSYEQYF. In nucleotides, the CDR3 is TGTGCCAGCAGTACCAGAACTAGCGGGCGCTCCTACGAGCAGTACTTC. The V and J genes are TRBV27 and TRBJ2-7; TRBD2 agrees at 9 bases. Germline-derived CDR1 and CDR2 are MNHEY and SMNVEV (reference sequence). The CDR3 totals 16 residues. Losses at the gene ends were 5 bases for V and 0 bases for J; bases not matched to a gene: 8.

This clonotype was found a few times. The V and J genes are TRBV19 and TRBJ1-2, with 8 nucleotides matching TRBD1. V dropped 0 bases and J dropped 4; count of bases not matched to a gene: 13. Germline assignment: CDR1 LNHDA and CDR2 SQIVND (reference sequence). There are 18 residues in the CDR3. CDR3 bases: TGTGCCAGTAGTATAGATAGGGTCAGGGGGCGCATCGGCTATGGCTACACCTTC. Encoded protein: CASSIDRVRGRIGYGYTF.

This clonotype was picked up a small number of times. The CDR3 protein is CASRGRGPSYEQYF. For the CDR3, the DNA is TGTGCCAGCAGGGGTAGGGGTCCGAGCTACGAGCAGTACTTC. The rearrangement joins TRBV12-3 or TRBV12-4 to TRBJ2-7, with D maybe TRBD1 (5 bases). CDR3 size: 14 residues. The V end lost 6 bases, the J end lost 3 bases, and 15 bases lay between the germline ends.

As to this clonotype: This may stem from a read error, because a much larger clone lies one nucleotide away. V and J are TRBV6-4 and TRBJ2-1, with a tentative D call TRBD2 (6 bases). Looked up from germline, CDR1 is MRHNA and CDR2 is SNTAGT. The CDR3 consists of 18 residues. In DNA form, the CDR3 reads TGTGCCAGCGGTGAAGAGGGAGTTCAGCGGGCGAGGTACAATGAGCAGTTCTTC. Translated, it gives CASGEEGVQRARYNEQFF.

J is TRBJ2-1 and V is TRBV28; TRBD2 matches at 13 bases. V lost 5 bases and J lost 5; bases outside the gene matches: 6. The CDR3 spans 16 residues. The germline V gene has CDR1 MDHEN and CDR2 SYDVKM. The chain's CDR3 is CASSTRTSGRNNEQFF. CDR3 nucleotides: TGTGCCAGCAGTACCCGGACTAGCGGGAGAAACAATGAGCAGTTCTTC.

The chain links TRBV28 to TRBJ2-7; the match to TRBD2 covers 13 bases. The CDR3 is 15 residues long. The ends lost 5 bases at V and 5 bases at J; junction bases unmatched: 6. Germline values: CDR1 MDHEN, CDR2 SYDVKM. DNA of the CDR3: TGTGCCAGCAGTCAAGGGGGGACTAGCGGGGACGAGCAGTACTTC. This encodes CASSQGGTSGDEQYF.

This clonotype came up many times. This chain joins TRBV3-1 and TRBJ2-5; no clear D. In germline, CDR1 is LGHDT, CDR2 YNNKEL (reference sequence). The CDR3 consists of 12 residues. Trimming cost V 3 bases and J 7 bases, with 9 bases left between them. The DNA of the CDR3 is TGTGCCAGCAGCCAGGGCAAGAGGACCCAGTACTTC. It is translated as CASSQGKRTQYF.

The chain carries TRBV20-1 and TRBJ1-6; D may be TRBD1 (6 bases). CDR3 size: 13 residues. Between the trimmed V and J ends, which lost 6 bases and 8 bases, there was a span of 14 bases. The germline CDR1 and CDR2 sequences are DFQATT and SNEGSKA (reference sequence). CDR3 loop: CSAGRDIDSPLHF. CDR3 nucleotide sequence: TGCAGTGCGGGGCGGGACATTGATTCACCCCTCCACTTT.

This clonotype has more than one count but fewer than ten. The J gene is TRBJ2-1, the V gene TRBV19, with TRBD2 matching 7 bases. The CDR3 spans 16 residues. CDR1 and CDR2 from the germline V gene are LNHDA and SQIVND (reference sequence). The trim removed 5 bases at V and 3 bases at J, leaving 10 bases unmatched. As DNA, the CDR3 is TGTGCCAGTAGTTTATCAGCGGGGCAGGACTACAATGAGCAGTTCTTC. Amino acid sequence: CASSLSAGQDYNEQFF.

A remark on this clonotype: Since a far larger clone is one base different, this is likely a read error. The chain links TRBV7-2 to TRBJ2-1; 12 nucleotides align to TRBD2. CDR1 is SGHTA and CDR2 is FQGNSA in the germline V gene. The CDR3 length is 15 residues. J gave up 10 bases and V 5 bases, and 9 bases lay outside the gene matches. CDR3 nucleotide sequence: TGTGCCAGCAGCCGGCAGACTAGCGGGAGTTACGAGCAGTTCTTC. Its translation: CASSRQTSGSYEQFF.

Many counts were recorded for this clonotype. The rearrangement links TRBV6-2 or TRBV6-3 to TRBJ2-1; TRBD2 agrees at 10 bases. Trimming took 5 bases from V and 5 from J; bases not matched to a gene: 12. The CDR3 is 17 residues long. Germline V gene lookup returns CDR1 MNHEY and CDR2 SVGEGT. The CDR3 protein is CASSVSGRPLSDNEQFF. For the CDR3, the DNA is TGTGCCAGCAGTGTTAGCGGGAGGCCACTGTCGGACAATGAGCAGTTCTTC.

About this clonotype: A read error may be the cause here, since a much bigger clone is one base away. This rearrangement joins TRBV20-1 to TRBJ1-2, with 9 bases aligning to TRBD1. The CDR3 is made up of 16 amino acids. V lost 2 bases and J lost 4; bases outside the gene matches: 11. Germline V gene lookup returns CDR1 DFQATT and CDR2 SNEGSKA (reference sequence). CDR3 residues: CSARSNSGTGLYGYTF. The CDR3 bases are TGCAGTGCTAGATCTAACTCCGGGACAGGGCTCTATGGCTACACCTTC.

The chain combines TRBV19 with TRBJ2-1; 8 bases match TRBD1. The V gene's germline CDR1 is LNHDA and CDR2 SQIVND (reference sequence). The V gene end was trimmed by 3 bases and the J gene end by 4 bases; junction bases not matched to a gene: 11. This CDR3 has 17 residues. CDR3 nucleotides: TGTGCCAGTAGTATGAGGACAGGGAGTGTTCAATACAATGAGCAGTTCTTC. It is translated as CASSMRTGSVQYNEQFF.